These 27 T cell receptor beta chains were sequenced from one sample in a study of a mutant IDH1 vaccine in newly diagnosed glioma. Produced via immunoSEQ multiplex PCR; TCRdb's table is partial and in-frame only. In the table there are 110,000 or so clones, about nine tenths of which are singletons. Antigens of these TCRs are unknown. Noted time point: week 11, during vaccination. Every single dose of the vaccine, 300 ug of mutant IDH1 20-mer peptide, came with topical imiquimod. Here the sequenced sample was PBMCs, taken from a glioma patient whose treatment included an IDH1 peptide vaccine. These receptors came from a woman aged 45-60 years with glioma.

The V and J genes are TRBV7-6 and TRBJ2-5; 12 bases agree with TRBD2. V was pared by 1 base and J by 0 bases, with 3 bases of the junction left unmatched. In germline, CDR1 is SGHVS, CDR2 FNYEAQ. CDR3 length: 17 residues. CDR3 nucleotides: TGTGCCAGCAGCTTAGGACTAGCGGGAGTTAACCAAGAGACCCAGTACTTC. Its protein product is CASSLGLAGVNQETQYF.

CDR3 sequence: CASNRDSFYTQYF. CDR3 DNA sequence: TGTGCCAGCAACCGGGACTCATTTTATACGCAGTATTTT. The chain is built from TRBV6-4 and TRBJ2-3, with D possibly TRBD2 on 6 matching bases. Germline V CDR1 and CDR2: MRHNA, SNTAGT. The CDR3 covers 13 residues. V gave up 7 bases and J gave up 7 bases, with 15 bases separating them.

V is TRBV9 and J is TRBJ2-5; TRBD2 matches 14 bases. The CDR3 spans 18 residues. Germline values: CDR1 SGDLS, CDR2 YYNGEE. Trimming removed 3 bases from V and 2 bases from J; junction bases left unmatched: 9. The chain's CDR3 is CASSAGLAGVPRQETQYF. The CDR3 coding sequence is TGTGCCAGCAGCGCGGGACTAGCGGGAGTACCGCGACAAGAGACCCAGTACTTC.

The rearrangement joins TRBV29-1 to TRBJ1-1; 7 nucleotides agree with TRBD1. The CDR3 sequence is 16 residues long. J lost 4 bases, V lost 4 bases, and 15 bases had no gene match. Germline V gene lookup returns CDR1 SQVTM and CDR2 ANQGSEA. The CDR3 sequence: CSVGGQPSVGVTEAFF. As DNA, the CDR3 is TGCAGCGTTGGGGGACAGCCCTCGGTGGGGGTCACTGAAGCTTTCTTT.

V and J are TRBV4-1 and TRBJ1-4; D uncertain. This CDR3 is 16 amino acids long. The germline CDR1 and CDR2 sequences are MGHRA and YSYEKL. Deletions cut 1 base from V and 2 bases from J, with 11 bases between. The CDR3 here is CASSQGRGRTNEKLFF. CDR3 nucleotide sequence: TGCGCCAGCAGCCAAGGGCGGGGAAGGACTAATGAAAAACTGTTTTTT.

This chain uses TRBV29-1 with TRBJ2-5; unclear D gene. Trimming shortened V by 1 base and J by 4 bases, and 13 bases separated the two germline ends. The CDR3 is 14 amino acids. CDR1 is SQVTM and CDR2 is ANQGSEA in the germline V gene. CDR3 sequence reads: CSVEVPSSIETQYF. As DNA, the CDR3 is TGCAGCGTTGAAGTCCCCTCATCGATAGAGACCCAGTACTTC.

This chain links TRBV5-6 with TRBJ1-2; no reliable D call. CDR3 length: 14 amino acids. Trimming cost V 0 bases and J 2 bases, with 8 bases left between them. Germline CDR1 reads SGHDT; CDR2 reads YYEEEE. The CDR3 is CASSLVQANYGYTF. CDR3 in DNA: TGTGCCAGCAGCTTGGTTCAGGCGAACTATGGCTACACCTTC.

The chain couples TRBV29-1 to TRBJ2-3, with 10 positions matching TRBD2. Trimming cost V 5 bases and J 4 bases; bases outside gene matches: 6. CDR3 length: 14 residues. Germline-derived CDR1 and CDR2 are SQVTM and ANQGSEA. Here the CDR3 reads CSVIRAGGADTQYF. As DNA, the CDR3 is TGCAGCGTTATCAGAGCGGGAGGGGCAGATACGCAGTATTTT.

Only a few counts were recorded for this clone. V usage is TRBV19 and J usage is TRBJ2-1; D unresolved. Trimming left V 5 bases short and J 8 bases short, with 7 bases between. The CDR3 runs 11 residues. Germline lookup yields CDR1 LNHDA and CDR2 SQIVND (reference sequence). The CDR3 here is CASSVWDEQFF. CDR3 DNA: TGTGCCAGTAGTGTATGGGATGAGCAGTTCTTC.

The chain is built from TRBV5-1 and TRBJ1-1, with TRBD1 matching 7 bases. This CDR3 contains 14 residues. Germline V gives CDR1 SGHRS, CDR2 YFSETQ. The V gene end was trimmed by 2 bases and the J gene end by 9 bases; junction bases not matched to a gene: 10. The CDR3 loop reads CASSLGDRATQAFF. The DNA for the CDR3 is TGCGCCAGCAGCTTAGGAGACAGGGCGACTCAAGCTTTCTTT.

The genes are TRBV19 and TRBJ2-7; maybe TRBD1 (5 bases). Trimming removed 8 bases from V and 1 base from J, with 6 bases in between. The length of the CDR3 is 11 residues. Germline V lookup: CDR1 LNHDA, CDR2 SQIVND (reference sequence). This CDR3 is CASGQSYEQYF. The DNA of the CDR3 is TGTGCCAGTGGACAATCCTACGAGCAGTACTTC.

The V gene is TRBV30, the J gene TRBJ2-6, with D unclear. The germline V gene encodes CDR1 GTSNPN and CDR2 SVGIG (reference sequence). Trimming took off 0 bases at V and 0 bases at J, with 15 bases between the two ends. The length of the CDR3 is 18 residues. The chain's CDR3 is CAWSVATGWSSGANVLTF. In DNA, the CDR3 is TGTGCCTGGAGTGTAGCTACGGGCTGGTCCTCTGGGGCCAACGTCCTGACTTTC.

V and J are TRBV18 and TRBJ1-1, with 8 bases that match TRBD1. The ends lost 4 bases at V and 6 bases at J; junction bases unmatched: 4. This CDR3 has 13 residues. Germline CDR1 is KGHSH and CDR2 is LQKENI. The CDR3 here is CASSRGQGPEAFF. The CDR3 nucleotides read TGTGCCAGCTCACGAGGACAGGGCCCTGAAGCTTTCTTT.

Notes on this clone: One junction end disagrees with the germline gene, perhaps due to a read error. V usage is TRBV29-1 and J usage is TRBJ1-1; perhaps TRBD1 as D (6 bases). Germline V gene data show CDR1 as SQVTM and CDR2 as ANQGSEA. This CDR3 has 14 amino acids. The CDR3 is CSVEVQGWNTEAFF. CDR3 in DNA: TGCAGCGTGGAAGTCCAGGGGTGGAACACTGAAGCTTTCTTT.

The chain links TRBV10-2 to TRBJ2-3; 7 positions match TRBD1. Germline CDR1 reads WSHSY; CDR2 reads SAAADI. Germline trimming cut 4 bases from V and 5 bases from J; bases unmatched to any gene: 6. The CDR3 consists of 14 residues. CDR3 sequence: CASSAFTGEDTQYF. Here the CDR3 DNA reads TGCGCCAGCAGTGCATTTACAGGGGAAGATACGCAGTATTTT.

This chain links TRBV30 with TRBJ2-3; no definite D call. The length of the CDR3 is 13 residues. V lost 3 bases, J lost 4 bases, and 11 bases lay in between. The germline gives CDR1 GTSNPN, CDR2 SVGIG (reference sequence). CDR3 sequence reads: CAWRAFSSDTQYF. CDR3 sequence (DNA): TGTGCCTGGAGGGCATTTAGCTCAGATACGCAGTATTTT.

This chain links TRBV7-6 with TRBJ2-1; no clear D gene. The germline gives CDR1 SGHVS, CDR2 FNYEAQ. V lost 4 bases and J 0 bases, leaving 7 bases between the germline ends. This CDR3 spans 14 amino acids. CDR3 sequence: CASSSGGSYNEQFF. The CDR3 DNA is TGTGCCAGCAGCTCAGGCGGCTCCTACAATGAGCAGTTCTTC. The variable domain in full, with the rest retrieved from reference TRBV7-6 and TRBJ2-1, is GAGVSQSPRYKVTKRGQDVALRCDPISGHVSLYWYRQALGQGPEFLTYFNYEAQQDKSGLPNDRFSAERPEGSISTLTIQRTEQRDSAMYRCASSSGGSYNEQFFGPGTRLTVL.

The chain is built from TRBV7-9 and TRBJ1-2; 8 nucleotides line up with TRBD1. CDR1 and CDR2 from the germline V gene are SEHNR and FQNEAQ (reference sequence). CDR3 length equals 13 residues. Trimming took 5 bases from V and 6 from J; bases not matched to a gene: 5. CDR3 bases: TGTGCCAGCAGCCCAGGACAGGGAGATGGCTACACCTTC. Its protein is CASSPGQGDGYTF.

The V gene is TRBV11-3, the J gene TRBJ1-6, with D tentatively TRBD1 (6 bases). V was shortened by 4 bases and J by 6 bases, with 10 bases between the two germline ends. Germline loops: CDR1 SGHNT, CDR2 YENEEA. CDR3 length: 14 residues. The chain's CDR3 is CASSSQGSNSPLHF. CDR3 nucleotide sequence: TGTGCCAGCAGCTCACAGGGCAGTAATTCACCCCTCCACTTT. Using reference TRBV11-3 and TRBJ1-6 for the parts outside the CDR3, the full variable domain is EAGVVQSPRYKIIEKKQPVAFWCNPISGHNTLYWYLQNLGQGPELLIRYENEEAVDDSQLPKDRFSAERLKGVDSTLKIQPAELGDSAVYLCASSSQGSNSPLHFGNGTRLTVT.

This chain joins TRBV5-6 and TRBJ2-3; 7 positions match TRBD1. Germline V gene sequence: CDR1 SGHDT, CDR2 YYEEEE. The CDR3 totals 13 residues. V was pared by 8 bases and J by 3 bases, with 6 bases of the junction left unmatched. Here the CDR3 DNA reads TGTGCCAGTCACAGGGGCCTGACAGATACGCAGTATTTT. Translation gives CASHRGLTDTQYF.

The J gene is TRBJ2-1, the V gene TRBV2, with D perhaps TRBD2 (6 bases). Germline V gene sequence: CDR1 SNHLY, CDR2 FYNNEI. The ends were cut back, 6 bases at V and 2 bases at J, with 11 bases in the middle. The CDR3 is made up of 14 amino acids. The CDR3, as DNA: TGTGCCAGCAGCGGGGGTCAAGCCTACAATGAGCAGTTCTTC. Protein sequence: CASSGGQAYNEQFF.

The sample holds one count of this clone. The V call is TRBV5-1, the J call TRBJ2-7; TRBD2 matches 7 bases. In germline, CDR1 is SGHRS, CDR2 YFSETQ. CDR3 size: 16 residues. Trimming at V came to 0 bases and at J to 2 bases, leaving 8 bases not matched to a gene. CDR3 sequence reads: CASSLDLTSAPYEQYF. For the CDR3, the DNA is TGCGCCAGCAGCTTGGACTTAACTAGCGCTCCCTACGAGCAGTACTTC.

The CDR3 bases are TGTGCCAGCAGCGTAGCTACCGAGGGAGAGACCCAGTACTTC. Its protein is CASSVATEGETQYF. The chain has TRBV9 and TRBJ2-5; possibly TRBD2 for D (5 bases). The CDR3 is made up of 14 amino acids. In germline, CDR1 is SGDLS, CDR2 YYNGEE. V dropped 0 bases and J dropped 4 bases, with 10 bases sitting between them.

J is TRBJ1-6 and V is TRBV2; the D gene is possibly TRBD1 (5 bases). In germline, CDR1 is SNHLY, CDR2 FYNNEI. The CDR3 sequence is 13 residues long. Trimming left V 7 bases short and J 7 bases short, with 11 bases between. The DNA of the CDR3 is TGTGCCAGCACCGAAACAGGAAATTCACCCCTCCACTTT. Encoded protein: CASTETGNSPLHF. Based on the CDR3 plus reference TRBV2 and TRBJ1-6, the full variable domain is EPEVTQTPSHQVTQMGQEVILRCVPISNHLYFYWYRQILGQKVEFLVSFYNNEISEKSEIFDDQFSVERPDGSNFTLKIRSTKLEDSAMYFCASTETGNSPLHFGNGTRLTVT.

The chain links TRBV6-1 to TRBJ2-2; D is possibly TRBD1 (5 bases). V shed 8 bases and J shed 7 bases, with 11 bases lying between them. The CDR3 is made up of 12 amino acids. Germline-derived CDR1 and CDR2 are MNHNS and SASEGT. The CDR3 DNA reads as TGTGCCAGCGGCCCTAGGGGCGGGGAGCTGTTTTTT. Protein product: CASGPRGGELFF.

The chain employs TRBV7-3 and TRBJ2-2; no firm D call. The ends were cut back, 2 bases at V and 1 base at J, with 5 bases in the middle. The CDR3 spans 14 residues. Germline CDR1 is SGHTA and CDR2 is FQGTGA. CDR3 in DNA: TGTGCCAGCAGCTTAGAGGTGAACACCGGGGAGCTGTTTTTT. Protein product: CASSLEVNTGELFF.

The V gene is TRBV4-1, the J gene TRBJ1-2, with no clear D. This CDR3 has 11 residues. Trimming took off 3 bases at V and 7 bases at J, with 6 bases between the two ends. Per germline, CDR1 MGHRA and CDR2 YSYEKL. In DNA form, the CDR3 reads TGCGCCAGCAGCCATCCCTCTGGCTACACCTTC. As protein: CASSHPSGYTF.